Listed below are T cell receptor beta chains from one sample, sequenced in a study of blood T cells in healthy people across ages. MiXCR, applied by TCRdb to the 5' RACE reads, yields one record per CDR3 protein. Of about 620,000 distinct CDR3 sequences listed, roughly half were seen once; the top ten hold about 13%. The material sequenced was blood. The receptors were gathered from an elderly woman in good health. Each CDR3 is given with its conserved first and last residue. The D gene is left open where the match is weak. Clone size is stated in some rows and not others, as once, few, many or a class when expanded.

v_gene,d_gene,abundance,j_gene,CDR3aa,CDR3nt
TRBV5-1,NA,many,TRBJ2-5,CASSFAGQSGETQYF,TGCGCCAGCAGCTTCGCGGGACAGTCAGGAGAGACCCAGTACTTC
TRBV24-1,TRBD1,few,TRBJ2-5,CATSDPAGGEETQYF,TGTGCCACCAGTGACCCCGCAGGGGGCGAAGAGACCCAGTACTTC
TRBV6-5,TRBD2,NA,TRBJ2-3,CASRLAGGFDTQYF,TGTGCCAGCAGATTAGCGGGAGGGTTCGATACGCAGTATTTT
TRBV7-3,NA,many,TRBJ2-3,CASSLTLSTDTQYF,TGTGCCAGCAGCTTAACCCTAAGCACAGATACGCAGTATTTT
TRBV20-1,TRBD1,many,TRBJ2-5,CSAPDRLYQETQYF,TGCAGTGCACCGGACAGGCTGTACCAAGAGACCCAGTACTTC
TRBV7-9,NA,NA,TRBJ2-1,CASTHWRGEQFF,TGTGCCAGCACACACTGGAGGGGGGAGCAGTTCTTC
TRBV4-2,TRBD2,NA,TRBJ2-3,CASSSGTRMTDTQYF,TGTGCCAGCAGCTCCGGGACTAGGATGACAGATACGCAGTATTTT
TRBV5-1,NA,many,TRBJ2-1,CASSLTLQGPYNEQFF,TGCGCCAGCAGCTTGACCCTACAGGGCCCCTACAATGAGCAGTTCTTC
TRBV2,NA,NA,TRBJ2-3,CASTPGASSTDTQYF,TGTGCCAGCACGCCGGGGGCTTCTAGCACAGATACGCAGTATTTT
TRBV20-1,NA,many,TRBJ2-5,CSPWAETQYF,TGCAGTCCCTGGGCGGAGACCCAGTACTTC
TRBV6-2/TRBV6-3,TRBD2,NA,TRBJ2-5,CASRTSGLRYQETQYF,TGTGCCAGCAGGACTAGCGGATTGAGGTACCAAGAGACCCAGTACTTC
TRBV12-3/TRBV12-4,NA,NA,TRBJ1-2,CASSVGRPYGYTF,TGTGCCAGCAGTGTGGGACGGCCGTATGGCTACACCTTC
TRBV29-1,TRBD2,many,TRBJ2-1,CSVGTSAISYNEQFF,TGCAGCGTTGGGACTAGCGCCATCTCCTACAATGAGCAGTTCTTC
TRBV6-2/TRBV6-3,NA,NA,TRBJ2-3,CASTYSSHTQYF,TGTGCCAGCACCTACTCGTCCCATACGCAGTATTTT
TRBV2,NA,few,TRBJ2-1,CASSPRTEQFF,TGTGCCAGCTCCCCCAGGACTGAGCAGTTCTTC
TRBV3-1,TRBD1,few,TRBJ1-5,CASSEQGRQPQHF,TGTGCCAGCAGCGAACAGGGGAGGCAGCCCCAGCATTTT
TRBV20-1,NA,many,TRBJ2-7,CSARSQGYEQYF,TGCAGTGCTCGCTCACAGGGTTACGAGCAGTACTTC
TRBV20-1,NA,many,TRBJ2-7,CSVQRDPGNEQYF,TGCAGTGTTCAGAGGGACCCAGGAAACGAGCAGTACTTC
TRBV12-3/TRBV12-4,NA,many,TRBJ1-2,CASSLLRGGYTF,TGTGCCAGCAGTCTCCTTCGGGGGGGCTACACCTTC
TRBV7-9,NA,many,TRBJ2-1,CASSLGFETFNEQFF,TGTGCCAGCAGCTTAGGGTTTGAGACCTTCAATGAGCAGTTCTTC
TRBV20-1,TRBD1,NA,TRBJ2-1,CSARRDRGLGNEQFF,TGCAGTGCTAGGCGGGACAGGGGGTTAGGGAATGAGCAGTTCTTC
TRBV12-3/TRBV12-4,NA,NA,TRBJ2-7,CASSRGGYDEQYF,TGTGCCAGCAGTAGAGGAGGGTATGACGAGCAGTACTTC
TRBV9,TRBD2,NA,TRBJ2-3,CASSARAGTGTDTQYF,TGTGCCAGCAGCGCCCGAGCGGGGACTGGCACAGATACGCAGTATTTT
TRBV28,TRBD1,NA,TRBJ2-5,CASIGDRGKRGGWEQYF,TGTGCCAGCATCGGGGACAGGGGAAAGCGGGGAGGATGGGAGCAGTACTTC
TRBV29-1,TRBD2,NA,TRBJ2-5,CSVEDRSGPRDYEQYF,TGCAGCGTTGAAGACCGATCAGGGCCCCGGGACTATGAGCAGTACTTC
TRBV18,TRBD2,many,TRBJ2-7,CASSPPSGRFNEQYF,TGTGCCAGCTCACCACCCAGCGGGAGATTCAACGAGCAGTACTTC
TRBV3-1,NA,many,TRBJ2-6,CASSYKAGANVLTF,TGTGCCAGCAGCTATAAAGCTGGGGCCAACGTCCTGACTTTC
TRBV9,NA,few,TRBJ2-5,CASSVAPTQETRYF,TGTGCCAGCAGCGTAGCCCCGACCCAAGAGACCCGGTACTTC
TRBV5-1,NA,NA,TRBJ2-7,CASSSGLSSYNEQYF,TGCGCCAGCAGCTCGGGACTTAGCTCCTACAATGAGCAGTACTTC
TRBV20-1,NA,once,TRBJ1-1,CSAKGAPPTNTEAFF,TGCAGTGCTAAAGGGGCCCCCCCCACGAACACTGAAGCTTTCTTT
TRBV3-1,NA,few,TRBJ2-2,CASSQDTRAGELFF,TGTGCCAGCAGCCAAGATACCAGGGCTGGGGAGCTGTTTTTT
TRBV7-8,NA,many,TRBJ2-5,CASSIQGLTRGEQYF,TGTGCCAGCAGCATACAGGGACTCACCAGGGGAGAGCAGTACTTC
TRBV6-2/TRBV6-3,TRBD2,NA,TRBJ2-1,CASSKLAGGSEQFF,TGTGCCAGCAGTAAACTAGCGGGAGGGAGTGAGCAGTTCTTC
TRBV5-1,NA,NA,TRBJ1-2,CASSGQGGDGYTF,TGCGCCAGCAGCGGGCAGGGAGGTGATGGCTACACCTTC
TRBV10-3,TRBD1,NA,TRBJ1-5,CAISETLTGDRGQPQHF,TGTGCCATCAGTGAGACCCTCACAGGGGATAGAGGTCAGCCCCAGCATTTT
TRBV29-1,NA,many,TRBJ1-1,CSVETQGTGNTEAFF,TGCAGCGTTGAAACCCAGGGAACGGGGAACACTGAAGCTTTCTTT
TRBV28,TRBD2,few,TRBJ2-1,CASSLWRESPYNEQFF,TGTGCCAGCAGTTTATGGCGGGAGAGCCCCTACAATGAGCAGTTCTTC
TRBV2,NA,few,TRBJ1-2,CASSVEGSTGYTF,TGTGCCAGCAGTGTGGAGGGGTCTACTGGCTACACCTTC
TRBV10-3,TRBD1,few,TRBJ2-3,CAIREGQVGTQYF,TGTGCCATCAGAGAGGGACAGGTCGGTACGCAGTATTTT
TRBV29-1,NA,NA,TRBJ2-3,CSFLFGLPTSTDTQYF,TGCAGCTTCCTCTTCGGACTTCCCACCTCGACAGATACGCAGTATTTT
TRBV28,NA,NA,TRBJ2-1,CASSSLTGVTYNEQFF,TGTGCCAGCAGTTCCTTAACGGGAGTAACCTACAATGAGCAGTTCTTC
TRBV6-2/TRBV6-3,TRBD2,few,TRBJ2-3,CASQTSGRAGHENTQYF,TGTGCCAGCCAGACTAGCGGGAGGGCCGGTCACGAGAATACGCAGTATTTT
TRBV20-1,NA,NA,TRBJ1-1,CSAKLGRVGTAAFF,TGCAGTGCTAAACTGGGTAGAGTCGGAACCGCCGCTTTCTTT
TRBV5-1,NA,NA,TRBJ1-1,CASSPTPRVGNTEAFF,TGCGCCAGCAGCCCAACCCCCCGCGTGGGGAACACTGAAGCTTTCTTT
TRBV29-1,NA,many,TRBJ2-1,CSVDLGWNEQFF,TGCAGCGTTGATTTGGGTTGGAATGAGCAGTTCTTC
TRBV3-1,TRBD2,many,TRBJ2-1,CASSHLQPGLAGGSSYNEQFF,TGTGCCAGCAGCCATCTTCAACCGGGACTAGCGGGGGGGAGCTCCTACAATGAGCAGTTCTTC